Following are 27 T cell receptor beta chains from one sample sequenced in a study of cytomegalovirus exposure and HLA in healthy donors. The primer mix had 60 Vbeta and 13 Jbeta primers. TCRdb's copy holds only in-frame clones and misses some; the assay was immunoSEQ multiplex PCR. Among 150,000 to 200,000 clones listed, about 85% were seen once. The sequenced material came from PBMCs. These receptors all stem from a woman aged 45-59 years in good health and CMV-seronegative.

The chain employs TRBV15 and TRBJ1-1; 8 nucleotides match TRBD1. V shed 5 bases, J shed 1 base, and the junction held 6 bases outside the gene matches. Germline lookup yields CDR1 LNHNV and CDR2 YYDKDF (reference sequence). This CDR3 region has 15 residues. The DNA of the CDR3 is TGTGCCACCAGCGTACGACAGGGGACGAACACTGAAGCTTTCTTT. It translates to CATSVRQGTNTEAFF.

The genes are TRBV29-1 and TRBJ1-2, with unresolved D. This CDR3 spans 11 amino acids. V was cut by 4 bases and J by 5 bases, with 8 bases left in between. CDR1 SQVTM and CDR2 ANQGSEA come from the germline V gene. The CDR3 protein is CSVAVLYGYTF. The CDR3, as DNA: TGCAGCGTTGCGGTCCTTTATGGCTACACCTTC.

A single count supports this clone. The chain joins TRBV28 to TRBJ1-2; D may be TRBD1 (5 bases). This CDR3 region has 14 residues. Germline-derived CDR1 and CDR2 are MDHEN and SYDVKM. The V end lost 7 bases, the J end lost 6 bases, and 18 bases lay between the germline ends. The CDR3 here is CASTVGGLGHGYTF. CDR3 bases: TGTGCCAGCACCGTGGGGGGGTTAGGTCATGGCTACACCTTC.

This rearrangement joins TRBV7-9 to TRBJ1-2; D remains unclear. In germline, CDR1 is SEHNR, CDR2 FQNEAQ (reference sequence). The CDR3 loop spans 13 amino acids. The V gene lost 1 base and the J gene lost 8 bases, with 11 bases spanning the gap. The CDR3 coding sequence is TGTGCCAGCAGCTTAGTTAGCGCGGGGGGCTACACCTTC. It encodes CASSLVSAGGYTF.

A note on this clone: Sequence at one end of the junction differs from germline and may be a read error. The rearrangement links TRBV15 to TRBJ2-7; 8 positions agree with TRBD1. The CDR3 is 15 residues long. Germline-derived CDR1 and CDR2 are LNHNV and YYDKDF (reference sequence). The CDR3 is CATSRDLGQAYPLLF. The CDR3 DNA reads TGTGCCACCAGCAGAGATCTGGGACAGGCCTACCCCCTATTGTTC. The variable domain in full, with the rest retrieved from reference TRBV15 and TRBJ2-7, is DAMVIQNPRYQVTQFGKPVTLSCSQTLNHNVMYWYQQKSSQAPKLLFHYYDKDFNNEADTPDNFQSRRPNTSFCFLDIRSPGLGDTAMYLCATSRDLGQAYPLLFGPGTRLTVT.

For this clone: Other DNA sequences in the same sample also yield this CDR3. The chain couples TRBV28 to TRBJ1-2; no definite D call. Trimming stripped 2 bases from V and 2 bases from J, with 6 bases between. This CDR3 has 13 residues. Germline V gene lookup returns CDR1 MDHEN and CDR2 SYDVKM. This chain's CDR3 is CASSLGQNYGYTF. CDR3 DNA sequence: TGTGCCAGCAGTTTAGGGCAAAACTATGGCTACACCTTC.

The chain has TRBV9 and TRBJ2-7; tentatively, D is TRBD1 (6 bases). The germline CDR1 and CDR2 sequences are SGDLS and YYNGEE. Trimming pared 0 bases from V and 3 bases from J, leaving 25 bases between. The CDR3 is 19 residues long. The CDR3 sequence is CASSVGMGPQGRSLYEQYF. The CDR3 DNA follows: TGTGCCAGCAGCGTAGGAATGGGACCACAGGGTCGGTCTCTCTACGAGCAGTACTTC.

This chain joins TRBV28 and TRBJ1-5, with D hard to call. The germline V and J ends were trimmed by 4 bases and 7 bases, with 8 bases remaining between them. This CDR3 is built from 12 residues. Germline lookup yields CDR1 MDHEN and CDR2 SYDVKM. CDR3 loop: CASSSERQPQHF. The CDR3 nucleotides are TGTGCCAGCAGTTCGGAGAGGCAGCCCCAGCATTTT.

The chain is built from TRBV9 and TRBJ2-1, with TRBD2 as a possible D gene (5 bases). Trimming pared 1 base from V and 10 bases from J, leaving 12 bases between. Germline assignment: CDR1 SGDLS and CDR2 YYNGEE. The CDR3 is 13 residues long. The CDR3 is CASSVMSSGEQFF. DNA of the CDR3: TGTGCCAGCAGCGTAATGAGTTCGGGGGAGCAGTTCTTC.

The V call is TRBV18, the J call TRBJ2-4, with 7 bases identical to TRBD2. The CDR3 length is 16 residues. The junction had 8 bases not matched to a gene; V was cut back by 0 bases and J by 6 bases. Germline CDR1 reads KGHSH; CDR2 reads LQKENI. The DNA of the CDR3 is TGTGCCAGCTCACCACCCGGACTAGAGAAGGGAAACATTCAGTACTTC. It translates to CASSPPGLEKGNIQYF.

This clone was observed a handful of times. The J gene is TRBJ2-1, the V gene TRBV4-3; 11 nucleotides agree with TRBD2. Germline loops: CDR1 LGHNA, CDR2 YSLEER. The CDR3 is made up of 17 amino acids. After removal of 4 bases from V and 8 bases from J, the junction contained 13 bases not matched to a gene. CDR3 nucleotides: TGCGCCAGCAGCCCACTAGCGGGAGTGGACCTTATACATGAGCAGTTCTTC. Its translation is CASSPLAGVDLIHEQFF.

Concerning this clone itself: The same CDR3 can be traced to other DNA sequences in this sample. The rearrangement joins TRBV5-1 to TRBJ2-6; TRBD2 agrees at 7 bases. This CDR3 region has 15 residues. Losses at the gene ends were 2 bases for V and 4 bases for J; bases not matched to a gene: 3. Germline assignment: CDR1 SGHRS and CDR2 YFSETQ. CDR3 sequence reads: CASSFGGTGANVLTF. CDR3 bases: TGCGCCAGCAGCTTCGGGGGGACCGGGGCCAACGTCCTGACTTTC.

This clone was counted between two and nine times. The chain employs TRBV7-9 and TRBJ2-2; maybe TRBD2 (5 bases). Germline V gene data show CDR1 as SEHNR and CDR2 as FQNEAQ (reference sequence). The V end lost 5 bases, the J end lost 2 bases, and 12 bases lay between the germline ends. The CDR3 loop spans 15 amino acids. The CDR3 DNA sequence: TGTGCCAGCAGCATAGACCTAGCCAACACCGGGGAGCTGTTTTTT. Translating it yields CASSIDLANTGELFF. The entire variable domain, with the rest obtained from reference TRBV7-9 and TRBJ2-2, is as follows: DTGVSQNPRHKITKRGQNVTFRCDPISEHNRLYWYRQTLGQGPEFLTYFQNEAQLEKSRLLSDRFSAERPKGSFSTLEIQRTEQGDSAMYLCASSIDLANTGELFFGEGSRLTVL.

This clone appeared a single time. The J gene is TRBJ2-5, the V gene TRBV5-1; 11 nucleotides line up with TRBD1. The J segment lost 5 bases and the V segment lost 4 bases, leaving 10 bases of the junction unmatched. Germline lookup yields CDR1 SGHRS and CDR2 YFSETQ. The CDR3 contains 16 residues. The CDR3 DNA sequence: TGCGCCAGCAGCCGAGGACAGGGGGCGCGAGTGGAGACCCAGTACTTC. Translated, it gives CASSRGQGARVETQYF.

To note about this clone: The junction departs from germline at one end; a sequencing error may be responsible. The chain links TRBV7-7 to TRBJ1-1; 10 bases map to TRBD1. This CDR3 spans 14 amino acids. Germline CDR1 is SSHAT and CDR2 is FNYEAQ (reference sequence). CDR3 in DNA: TGTGCTAGCAGCCGACAGGGGGCTGGGACTGAAGCTTTCTTT. Translated, it gives CASSRQGAGTEAFF.

This clone was observed a handful of times. The J gene is TRBJ1-4, the V gene TRBV27; 8 nucleotides agree with TRBD1. The ends lost 6 bases at V and 8 bases at J; junction bases unmatched: 8. This CDR3 contains 14 residues. Germline CDR1 is MNHEY and CDR2 is SMNVEV (reference sequence). The CDR3 DNA is TGTGCCAGCAGACCTGACAGGGGTGGGGAAAAACTGTTTTTT. Amino acid sequence: CASRPDRGGEKLFF.

The V and J genes are TRBV2 and TRBJ2-2, with a weak D call TRBD2 (6 bases). Germline-derived CDR1 and CDR2 are SNHLY and FYNNEI. The CDR3 is 14 residues long. V was shortened by 10 bases and J by 0 bases, with 12 bases between the two germline ends. CDR3 protein: CAIARGPNTGELFF. The CDR3 DNA sequence: TGTGCCATCGCGCGGGGACCGAACACCGGGGAGCTGTTTTTT.

This chain connects TRBV21-1 to TRBJ2-7; the table's D call TRBD1 went unverified against the DNA. TRBV21-1 is shown as a pseudogene. This CDR3 spans 16 amino acids. In DNA, the CDR3 is TGTGCCAGCAGCAAAGAGTCGCCTAGGGGGCAAAGCGAGCAGTACTTC. Translation: CASSKESPRGQSEQYF.

The J gene is TRBJ2-3, the V gene TRBV7-9; 8 bases fit TRBD2. J gave up 6 bases and V 5 bases, and 7 bases lay outside the gene matches. The CDR3 contains 14 residues. Looked up from germline, CDR1 is SEHNR and CDR2 is FQNEAQ (reference sequence). The CDR3 loop is CASSAGTRVDTQYF. Written as DNA, the CDR3 is TGTGCCAGCAGCGCCGGGACTAGGGTGGATACGCAGTATTTT.

V is TRBV4-3 and J is TRBJ2-3; TRBD2 agrees at 13 bases. The V and J ends lost 3 bases and 5 bases, in that order; junction bases with no gene match: 8. The CDR3 totals 17 residues. The germline gives CDR1 LGHNA, CDR2 YSLEER. The DNA of the CDR3 is TGCGCCAGCAGCCAGGTCACTAGCGGGGGGGCGGGAGATACGCAGTATTTT. Its translation is CASSQVTSGGAGDTQYF.

V usage is TRBV11-2 and J usage is TRBJ1-6; 9 nucleotides line up with TRBD1. Per germline, CDR1 SGHAT and CDR2 FQNNGV. The CDR3 has 16 residues. With V trimmed by 2 bases and J by 9 bases, 8 bases remained unmatched. CDR3 region: CASSLMGTGLGSPLHF. For the CDR3, the DNA is TGTGCCAGCAGCTTAATGGGGACAGGGTTGGGTTCACCCCTCCACTTT.

The CDR3 reads CAISEGTVGLIYGYTF. CDR3 bases: TGTGCCATCAGTGAGGGGACAGTGGGGCTAATCTATGGCTACACCTTC. The chain combines TRBV10-3 with TRBJ1-2, with 7 bases aligning to TRBD1. Per germline, CDR1 ENHRY and CDR2 SYGVKD. The CDR3 is made up of 16 amino acids. With V trimmed by 2 bases and J by 4 bases, 10 bases remained unmatched.

The gene calls are TRBV19 and TRBJ1-2; D is possibly TRBD1 (5 bases). Germline values: CDR1 LNHDA, CDR2 SQIVND (reference sequence). Trimming shortened V by 1 base and J by 4 bases, and 10 bases separated the two germline ends. The CDR3 has 14 amino acids. CDR3 coding DNA: TGTGCCAGTAGTATAGTTGGGGCGTCCTATGGCTACACCTTC. Residues: CASSIVGASYGYTF. The variable domain in full, completed from reference TRBV19 and TRBJ1-2, reads DGGITQSPKYLFRKEGQNVTLSCEQNLNHDAMYWYRQDPGQGLRLIYYSQIVNDFQKGDIAEGYSVSREKKESFPLTVTSAQKNPTAFYLCASSIVGASYGYTFGSGTRLTVV.

The V and J genes are TRBV15 and TRBJ2-2, with 11 positions matching TRBD2. The CDR3 consists of 18 residues. Germline V gives CDR1 LNHNV, CDR2 YYDKDF (reference sequence). Unmatched junction bases numbered 8, after V lost 3 bases and J lost 2 bases. CDR3 nucleotides: TGTGCCACCAGCAGTCCACTAGCGGGGGTGGTAAACACCGGGGAGCTGTTTTTT. This translates into CATSSPLAGVVNTGELFF.

The chain links TRBV4-3 to TRBJ2-3; weak D call: TRBD2 (5 bases). The CDR3 loop spans 18 amino acids. V lost 0 bases and J lost 2, with 18 bases in between. The germline V gene encodes CDR1 LGHNA and CDR2 YSLEER. The CDR3 loop reads CASSQDLPSRASTDTQYF. Written as DNA, the CDR3 is TGCGCCAGCAGCCAAGATCTCCCTAGCCGGGCTTCCACAGATACGCAGTATTTT.

The CDR3 DNA follows: TGTGCCAGCAGCCACTCTAGCGGGGGGGCATATTACGAGCAGTACTTC. This codes for CASSHSSGGAYYEQYF. The chain recombines TRBV7-2 with TRBJ2-5; TRBD2 matches at 12 bases. The end of the DNA aligns better with TRBJ2-7, so the J call may be wrong. Germline V gene lookup returns CDR1 SGHTA and CDR2 FQGNSA. The CDR3 runs to 16 residues.

The rearrangement joins TRBV11-2 to TRBJ2-1; 11 bases are a match to TRBD2. The CDR3 sequence is 19 residues long. Germline assignment: CDR1 SGHAT and CDR2 FQNNGV. With 1 base clipped from V and 4 bases from J, the junction kept 12 bases outside the gene matches. The CDR3 loop is CASSLASTLAGGMYNEQFF. The CDR3 DNA reads TGTGCCAGCAGCTTAGCCAGTACCCTAGCGGGGGGCATGTACAATGAGCAGTTCTTC. Full variable domain (outside the CDR3, taken from reference TRBV11-2 and TRBJ2-1): EAGVAQSPRYKIIEKRQSVAFWCNPISGHATLYWYQQILGQGPKLLIQFQNNGVVDDSQLPKDRFSAERLKGVDSTLKIQPAKLEDSAVYLCASSLASTLAGGMYNEQFFGPGTRLTVL.